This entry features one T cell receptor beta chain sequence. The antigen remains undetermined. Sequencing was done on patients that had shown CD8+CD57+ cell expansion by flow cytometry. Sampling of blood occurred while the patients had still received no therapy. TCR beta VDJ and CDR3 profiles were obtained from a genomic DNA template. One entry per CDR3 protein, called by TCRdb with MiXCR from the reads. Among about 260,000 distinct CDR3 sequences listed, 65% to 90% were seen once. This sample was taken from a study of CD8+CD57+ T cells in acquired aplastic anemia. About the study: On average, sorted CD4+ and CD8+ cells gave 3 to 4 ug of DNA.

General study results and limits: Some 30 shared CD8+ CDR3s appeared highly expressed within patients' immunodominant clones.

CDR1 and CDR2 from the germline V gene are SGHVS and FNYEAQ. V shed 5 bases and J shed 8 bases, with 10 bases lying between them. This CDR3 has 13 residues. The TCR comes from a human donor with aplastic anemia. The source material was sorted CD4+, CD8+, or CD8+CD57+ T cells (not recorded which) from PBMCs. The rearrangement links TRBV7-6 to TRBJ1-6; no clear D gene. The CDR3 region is CASSPGFDSPLHF. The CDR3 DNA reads TGTGCCAGCAGCCCCGGGTTTGATTCACCCCTCCACTTT.